This T cell receptor beta chain was sequenced for a study of shared clonotypes between healthy human individuals (dated by TCRdb to the early 2020s). Some background on the complete study: The cohort included a few men and a couple of women between 18 and 49 years of age. The study deeply sequenced blood TCR repertoires of five healthy adults to estimate repertoire size and the extent of clonotype sharing between individuals. Per donor, leukapheresis produced somewhere between about 0.9 and 10 billion PBMCs. Different laboratories and diverse techniques were used to prepare libraries and sequence TCR repertoires, to increase sequencing depth and limit assay-specific biases. For each donor, three plates each were used for CD4 naive and CD4 memory, two plates were used for CD8 naive, and one plate was used for CD8 memory.

This clone was observed a few times. Its antigen specificity is not known. Per-base qualities were not stored, and no clone one base away is much larger. Results and caveats for the whole study, not just this receptor: Rarefaction of sorted-subset datasets indicated incomplete sequencing despite the large sequencing depth. Naive subsets generally had larger estimated clonotype richness than memory subsets. Pairwise subsampling led to the expectation that sequencing depth would affect the degree of clonotype sharing among donors. Compared with non-shared clonotypes, clonotypes shared by all four sorted-subset donors had higher generation probabilities. Across a handful of donors, around 5.4% of naive CD4, roughly 3.8% of naive CD8, 2.3% of memory CD4, and roughly 0.4% of memory CD8 clonotypes were shared. Sampling was limited to blood, and TCR repertoires in tissue likely differ from TCR repertoires in blood. The genetic and exposure-history diversity represented was limited by the small number of donors.

The donors were healthy, HIV-negative adults who had no recently reported acute infections or vaccinations. All donors were Caucasian adults living in Nashville, Tennessee, USA. CD8 memory samples consisted of magnetically selected CD45RO+ cells combined with CCR7-negative CD45RA+ effector memory (TemRA) cells. After blood collection by leukapheresis, PBMCs were isolated using Ficoll-Histopaque density gradient centrifugation and then cryopreserved in the vapor phase of liquid nitrogen. Purity and quantity of every magnetically sorted T cell population were checked by analytical flow cytometry. Genomic DNA was isolated from each sorted fraction and quantified by UV absorbance on a Nanodrop 2000c. Counted from cysteine to phenylalanine, this CDR3 has 12 amino acids. Just the 36-base CDR3 DNA is kept, in frame starting at base 1. Trimming removed 3 bases from V and 9 bases from J, leaving 12 bases between the germline ends. CDR1 and CDR2, looked up from the germline V gene, are MGHDK and SYGVNS.

TCR CDR3 regions were amplified from genomic DNA by multiplex PCR using the deep immunoSEQ assay. Extracted genomic DNA from each cell subset was spread evenly across all wells of several immunoSEQ 96-well plates, with each plate serving as a replicate. For sorted subsets, 200 ng of genomic DNA, equivalent to some 30,000 T cell genomes, went into each replicate PCR. Purified libraries were quantified with a Qubit 3.0 fluorometer, sized on a Bioanalyzer 2100, and re-quantified with the KAPA Library Quantification kit. Every immunoSEQ 96-well plate was sequenced on a separate single-read 150-cycle Illumina NextSeq 550 flow cell. Per the original workflow: Because only junctional sequences without quality scores were contained in the immunoSEQ output, filtering matching that applied to full-length reads could not be performed. Sequences were annotated with PyIR, a Python wrapper for IgBLAST v1.9, using IMGT germline references to assign V/J genes and CDR3. Reads were filtered out if the reads had weak V/J assignments (E-value above 1e-6), no CDR3, stop codons, out-of-frame junctions, or ambiguous translated residues. V3J clonotypes were defined as sequences sharing the same inferred V gene, J gene, and CDR3 amino acid sequence. Percentage overlap between repertoires was calculated by dividing the number of shared unique clonotypes by the size of the smaller repertoire. Repertoire richness was assessed with RTK rarefaction, the Chao1 estimator, and Recon v2.1 estimates of unobserved clonotypes. Generation probabilities for all TCRbeta clonotypes obtained by the gDNA method from four donors were computed using OLGA. Sourced from immuneACCESS, this table was stored by TCRdb with only in-frame sequences that have V and J called. A share of the clones is absent; for the studies checked, an unresolved V gene accounts for under half, and the remainder has no known explanation. D and trimming were read from the DNA, whereas the V and J calls and clone size are those reported in that table. Within this sample are 85,000 to 100,000 clones, with approximately 70% of them counted one time only. Around half of the sample is in the top ten clones.

Material for sequencing was memory CD8+ T cells sorted from blood. Reading the label with the study, this specimen's cell subset or site is: CD45RO+ cells pooled with CCR7-negative TemRA cells. The sequence links TRBV25-1 to TRBJ2-7; the D gene identity is not certain. This receptor was obtained from a man younger than 45 in good health. Here is the DNA: TGTGCCAGCAGTGACGGCGCGTCTGGGCAGTACTTC. This codes for CASSDGASGQYF.